The T cell receptor (beta chain) described here comes from a study of PD-1 blockade in classical Hodgkin lymphoma. Findings and limits, study-wide: The study found complete responders had baseline diversity similar to newly diagnosed patients.

On this clone itself: Its specificity is unknown.

The repertoire was sequenced with immunoSEQ multiplex PCR; TCRdb's copy has only in-frame clones and lacks some. This sample yields about 93,000 clones, of which over 75% are seen a single time; 9.4% belongs to the top ten. Germline CDR1 reads MNHEY; CDR2 reads SMNVEV (reference sequence). The CDR3 length is 16 residues. With 5 bases clipped from V and 2 bases from J, the junction kept 10 bases outside the gene matches. As for time point: cycle 4 day 1 (C4D1), after about 6 weeks of nivolumab. No patient escaped relapse after autologous stem cell transplantation, and brentuximab vedotin exposure varied.

The sequence came from a human donor with classical Hodgkin lymphoma. Sequencing was performed on peripheral blood mononuclear cells (PBMCs), taken before the fourth cycle of nivolumab. This chain uses TRBV27 with TRBJ2-5, with 8 bases matching TRBD1. Here the CDR3 DNA reads TGTGCCAGCAGTCCTTGGACAGGGCCCATTCAAGAGACCCAGTACTTC. This gives the protein CASSPWTGPIQETQYF.